The clone carrying this T cell receptor (beta chain) showed up just a few times. The CDR3 is made up of 17 amino acids. V lost 0 bases and J 0 bases, leaving 12 bases between the germline ends. The germline V gene encodes CDR1 MNHGY and CDR2 SAAAGT. This record belongs to a study of T cells in localized non-small cell lung cancer. Measured with immunoSEQ multiplex PCR; TCRdb has only the in-frame clones, and not every one. The data contain some 2,500 clones, over 25% of them singletons. This chain connects TRBV6-8 to TRBJ1-3, with D hard to call. The sequences come from lung tumor tissue, collected before any cancer treatment. This receptor was identified in a man aged 35 to 69 with stage III squamous cell lung carcinoma. In nucleotides, the CDR3 is TGTGCCAGCAGTTACTCGACGACTTATAGCTCTGGAAACACCATATATTTT. Residues: CASSYSTTYSSGNTIYF.